The 8 T cell receptor beta chains presented below share a single source sample, sequenced in a study of identical twins. TCRdb processed the 5' RACE reads anew with MiXCR; each CDR3 protein has one entry. The sample holds under 900,000 distinct CDR3 sequences, about 18% seen once. These records were also assigned to another study, of T cells expressing NK-cell markers.

Input material: PBMCs. These receptors were collected from a woman aged 18 to 35 in good health.

This clonotype was found a few times. The chain is built from TRBV11-2 and TRBJ2-7; possible D gene TRBD2, 6 bases. CDR1 and CDR2 from the germline V gene are SGHAT and FQNNGV. This CDR3 is 17 amino acids long. Trimming took off 2 bases at V and 2 bases at J, with 19 bases between the two ends. The CDR3 DNA is TGTGCCAGCAGCTTAACTACCCCGGGACTCCCTACCTACGAGCAGTACTTC. As protein: CASSLTTPGLPTYEQYF. The variable domain in full, with the rest retrieved from reference TRBV11-2 and TRBJ2-7, is EAGVAQSPRYKIIEKRQSVAFWCNPISGHATLYWYQQILGQGPKLLIQFQNNGVVDDSQLPKDRFSAERLKGVDSTLKIQPAKLEDSAVYLCASSLTTPGLPTYEQYFGPGTRLTVT.

In its sample, this clonotype was seen many times. J is TRBJ1-5 and V is TRBV20-1; 9 bases agree with TRBD1. The germline CDR1 and CDR2 sequences are DFQATT and SNEGSKA (reference sequence). The ends lost 0 bases at V and 6 bases at J; junction bases unmatched: 6. There are 15 residues in the CDR3. The CDR3 DNA follows: TGCAGTGCTAGAGATACGGGACAGGGCGGTCAGCCCCAGCATTTT. It specifies CSARDTGQGGQPQHF.

The V and J genes are TRBV4-3 and TRBJ2-7; 12 bases match TRBD2. The junction had 2 bases not matched to a gene; V was cut back by 1 base and J by 4 bases. CDR1 is LGHNA, CDR2 YSLEER, per germline. The CDR3 is 15 residues long. The CDR3 sequence: CASSQGLAGEYEQYF. CDR3 bases: TGCGCCAGCAGCCAAGGACTAGCGGGAGAGTACGAGCAGTACTTC.

This clonotype has just a few counts. This chain connects TRBV5-1 to TRBJ2-1; the D gene is possibly TRBD2 (6 bases). CDR1 SGHRS and CDR2 YFSETQ come from the germline V gene. The CDR3 is 13 residues long. V was pared by 2 bases and J by 9 bases, with 12 bases between. The CDR3 DNA follows: TGCGCCAGCAGCTTAATGGGGGGTGGTGAGCAGTTCTTC. Residues: CASSLMGGGEQFF.

V usage is TRBV7-2 and J usage is TRBJ2-7; D is uncertain. V was shortened by 2 bases and J by 4 bases, with 15 bases between the two germline ends. The germline CDR1 and CDR2 sequences are SGHTA and FQGNSA. The CDR3 totals 15 residues. The DNA for the CDR3 is TGTGCCAGCAGCTTAATGGGCGGAGCATCTTACGAGCAGTACTTC. It translates to CASSLMGGASYEQYF.

In its sample, this clonotype was seen a few times. The chain has TRBV27 and TRBJ2-1, with TRBD2 matching 8 bases. The germline V gene encodes CDR1 MNHEY and CDR2 SMNVEV (reference sequence). The CDR3 length is 14 residues. V lost 8 bases and J lost 7; bases outside the gene matches: 10. CDR3 in amino acids: CASSGGGYGNEQFF. The CDR3 DNA reads as TGTGCCAGCTCCGGGGGGGGGTACGGTAATGAGCAGTTCTTC.

There are a few counts of this clonotype. J is TRBJ2-7 and V is TRBV6-1; 7 bases fit TRBD1. V shed 8 bases, J shed 0 bases, and the junction held 4 bases outside the gene matches. Germline assignment: CDR1 MNHNS and CDR2 SASEGT. This CDR3 spans 13 amino acids. CDR3 in DNA: TGTGCCAGCTTCGGGACAGTCTCCTACGAGCAGTACTTC. This sequence encodes CASFGTVSYEQYF.

DNA for the CDR3: TGTGCCAGCAGCTCACGGCCTGGGCGGGACACTGAAGCTTTCTTT. This codes for CASSSRPGRDTEAFF. This chain joins TRBV7-2 and TRBJ1-1; no definite D call. CDR3 size: 15 residues. Germline values: CDR1 SGHTA, CDR2 FQGNSA. Deletions cut 4 bases from V and 3 bases from J, with 15 bases between. Filled out from reference TRBV7-2 and TRBJ1-1, the complete variable domain reads GAGVSQSPSNKVTEKGKDVELRCDPISGHTALYWYRQSLGQGLEFLIYFQGNSAPDKSGLPSDRFSAERTGGSVSTLTIQRTQQEDSAVYLCASSSRPGRDTEAFFGQGTRLTVV.